One sample yielded the 14 T cell receptor beta chains listed below, sequenced in a study of a mutant IDH1 vaccine in newly diagnosed glioma. These receptors have no known antigen. Libraries were prepared by immunoSEQ multiplex PCR; TCRdb keeps only in-frame clonotypes and omits some of them. The sample consists of some 57,000 clones, around 84% of them appearing once. Time point of the sample: week 35, safety follow-up. Each vaccine dose was 300 ug of mutant IDH1 20-mer peptide, with topical imiquimod. The sequenced sample was PBMCs, obtained from a glioma patient whose treatment included an IDH1 peptide vaccine. The receptors were gathered from a woman younger than 35 with glioma.

The chain carries TRBV19 and TRBJ2-3; either TRBD1 or TRBD2 may supply D (5 bases each). Germline CDR1 LNHDA, CDR2 SQIVND (reference sequence). The CDR3 is 15 amino acids. V was shortened by 3 bases and J by 0 bases, with 10 bases between the two germline ends. CDR3 sequence (DNA): TGTGCCAGTAGTATGGGACCGATGAGCACAGATACGCAGTATTTT. Residues: CASSMGPMSTDTQYF.

The chain has TRBV18 and TRBJ2-3; maybe TRBD1 (6 bases). Per germline, CDR1 KGHSH and CDR2 LQKENI. The CDR3 totals 12 residues. Trimming stripped 3 bases from V and 11 bases from J, with 12 bases between. Here the CDR3 DNA reads TGTGCCAGCTCACCCGAGGCACAGGGGCAGTATTTT. This translates into CASSPEAQGQYF.

This chain connects TRBV5-1 to TRBJ2-7; D unresolved. This CDR3 has 13 amino acids. Deletions cut 0 bases from V and 3 bases from J, with 7 bases between. Germline loops: CDR1 SGHRS, CDR2 YFSETQ. Written as DNA, the CDR3 is TGCGCCAGCAGCTTGGAAGTCCACTACGAGCAGTACTTC. Encoded protein: CASSLEVHYEQYF.

The rearrangement links TRBV5-4 to TRBJ2-7; TRBD1 aligns across 10 bases. With 4 bases clipped from V and 3 bases from J, the junction kept 1 base outside the gene matches. CDR3 length: 13 residues. From germline, CDR1 is SGHNT and CDR2 YYREEE (reference sequence). CDR3 protein: CASSRDRGYEQYF. CDR3 bases: TGTGCCAGCAGCCGGGACAGGGGCTACGAGCAGTACTTC.

This clone occurred once. This chain connects TRBV4-1 to TRBJ1-5; D unresolved. The ends were cut back, 0 bases at V and 6 bases at J, with 15 bases in the middle. Germline loops: CDR1 MGHRA, CDR2 YSYEKL. The CDR3 has 16 residues. The CDR3 DNA reads TGCGCCAGCAGCCAAGAAGCCAGCATAACGGGTCAGCCCCAGCATTTT. This codes for CASSQEASITGQPQHF.

The J gene is TRBJ2-4, the V gene TRBV9, with 9 bases fitting TRBD1. The junction had 7 bases not matched to a gene; V was cut back by 3 bases and J by 3 bases. Germline loops: CDR1 SGDLS, CDR2 YYNGEE. This CDR3 is built from 16 residues. The CDR3 region is CASSEGDRGSKNIQYF. The CDR3 DNA sequence: TGTGCCAGCAGCGAGGGAGACAGGGGGAGCAAAAACATTCAGTACTTC.

This clone was observed a handful of times. The genes are TRBV19 and TRBJ1-1, with TRBD1 matching 7 bases. Germline V gene sequence: CDR1 LNHDA, CDR2 SQIVND (reference sequence). There are 12 residues in the CDR3. The trim removed 6 bases at V and 11 bases at J, leaving 9 bases unmatched. CDR3 coding DNA: TGTGCCAGTAGCCCCCTAGGGGGCACGGCTTTCTTT. The encoded protein is CASSPLGGTAFF.

The V and J genes are TRBV4-1 and TRBJ2-2; possibly TRBD1 or TRBD2 for D (5 bases each). From germline, CDR1 is MGHRA and CDR2 YSYEKL. The ends were cut back, 6 bases at V and 1 base at J, with 12 bases in the middle. This CDR3 region has 15 residues. CDR3 residues: CASSPGTVNTGELFF. The CDR3 coding sequence is TGCGCCAGCAGTCCAGGGACGGTGAACACCGGGGAGCTGTTTTTT.

The V and J genes are TRBV19 and TRBJ2-7, with 8 nucleotides matching TRBD1. Germline lookup yields CDR1 LNHDA and CDR2 SQIVND (reference sequence). J was trimmed by 2 bases and V by 6 bases; bases with no gene match: 6. The CDR3 covers 14 residues. CDR3 residues: CASRPGTGPYEQYF. CDR3 coding DNA: TGTGCCAGTAGGCCCGGGACAGGCCCCTACGAGCAGTACTTC.

The rearrangement uses TRBV5-1 and TRBJ2-7; 9 bases match TRBD2. With V trimmed by 3 bases and J by 2 bases, 6 bases remained unmatched. The CDR3 is made up of 15 amino acids. CDR1 and CDR2 (germline): SGHRS, YFSETQ. CDR3: CASSSGASGAYEQYF. In nucleotides, the CDR3 is TGCGCCAGCAGCTCGGGAGCTAGCGGGGCCTACGAGCAGTACTTC.

This clone has a single count. The chain joins TRBV5-5 to TRBJ2-3; the D is unclear. The germline CDR1 and CDR2 sequences are SGHKS and YYEKEE (reference sequence). The CDR3 covers 14 residues. The V end lost 2 bases, the J end lost 0 bases, and 7 bases lay between the germline ends. CDR3 protein: CASSLIRSTDTQYF. The CDR3 coding sequence is TGTGCCAGCAGCTTAATCAGAAGCACAGATACGCAGTATTTT.

V and J are TRBV9 and TRBJ2-1, with 14 bases aligning to TRBD2. Germline trimming cut 1 base from V and 7 bases from J; bases unmatched to any gene: 4. CDR3 length: 16 amino acids. Germline V lookup: CDR1 SGDLS, CDR2 YYNGEE. The CDR3 loop is CASSVLGTSGSNEQFF. The CDR3 nucleotides are TGTGCCAGCAGCGTACTTGGGACTAGCGGGAGTAATGAGCAGTTCTTC.

This clone appeared a single time. The chain recombines TRBV7-6 with TRBJ2-7, with TRBD2 matching over 8 bases. CDR3 length equals 14 residues. Germline V CDR1 and CDR2: SGHVS, FNYEAQ. V lost 5 bases, J lost 4 bases, and 7 bases stayed unmatched. The CDR3 sequence is CASSPGGGTYEQYF. CDR3 sequence (DNA): TGTGCCAGCAGCCCCGGGGGGGGGACGTACGAGCAGTACTTC. Full variable domain (rest looked up from reference TRBV7-6 and TRBJ2-7): GAGVSQSPRYKVTKRGQDVALRCDPISGHVSLYWYRQALGQGPEFLTYFNYEAQQDKSGLPNDRFSAERPEGSISTLTIQRTEQRDSAMYRCASSPGGGTYEQYFGPGTRLTVT.

J is TRBJ2-6 and V is TRBV6-5, with D unclear. Germline V CDR1 and CDR2: MNHEY, SVGAGI. Deletions cut 2 bases from V and 1 base from J, with 9 bases between. The CDR3 sequence is 16 residues long. The CDR3 nucleotides are TGTGCCAGCAGTTACGTGGAAGGATCTGGGGCCAACGTCCTGACTTTC. Amino acid sequence: CASSYVEGSGANVLTF.